This T cell receptor beta chain is from a study of T cells after yellow fever vaccination. The germline CDR1 and CDR2 sequences are KGHSH and LQKENI. The V gene lost 3 bases and the J gene lost 11 bases, with 19 bases spanning the gap. The CDR3 length is 14 residues. In TCRdb, the 5' RACE reads were re-called with MiXCR into one record per CDR3 protein. The table lists approximately 330,000 distinct CDR3 sequences, about 12% of them singletons. This clonotype was sampled from a man between 18 and 35 years old who received the YFV17D yellow fever vaccine. The input for sequencing was CD4+ T cells sorted from PBMCs, taken 15 days after the yellow fever booster vaccination. The rearrangement uses TRBV18 and TRBJ1-1; D uncertain. The CDR3: CASSPLAVETVAFF. The CDR3, as DNA: TGTGCCAGCTCACCCTTAGCGGTGGAGACGGTCGCTTTCTTT.